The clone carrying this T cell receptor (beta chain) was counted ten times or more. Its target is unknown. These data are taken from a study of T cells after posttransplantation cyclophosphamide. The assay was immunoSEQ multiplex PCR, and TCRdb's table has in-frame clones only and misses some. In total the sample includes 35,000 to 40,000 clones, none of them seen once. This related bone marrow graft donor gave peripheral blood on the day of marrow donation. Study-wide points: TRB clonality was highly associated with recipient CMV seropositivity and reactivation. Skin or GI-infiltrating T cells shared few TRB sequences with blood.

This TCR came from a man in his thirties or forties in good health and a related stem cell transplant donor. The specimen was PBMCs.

The CDR3 bases are TGCGCCAGCAGCCAAGCGGGGACATTGAATTCACCCCTCCACTTT. Translated: CASSQAGTLNSPLHF. The V and J genes are TRBV4-3 and TRBJ1-6, with D possibly being TRBD1 (6 bases). Germline CDR1 and CDR2: LGHNA and YSLEER. CDR3 size: 15 residues. The V and J ends lost 1 base and 7 bases respectively, with 11 bases between them.